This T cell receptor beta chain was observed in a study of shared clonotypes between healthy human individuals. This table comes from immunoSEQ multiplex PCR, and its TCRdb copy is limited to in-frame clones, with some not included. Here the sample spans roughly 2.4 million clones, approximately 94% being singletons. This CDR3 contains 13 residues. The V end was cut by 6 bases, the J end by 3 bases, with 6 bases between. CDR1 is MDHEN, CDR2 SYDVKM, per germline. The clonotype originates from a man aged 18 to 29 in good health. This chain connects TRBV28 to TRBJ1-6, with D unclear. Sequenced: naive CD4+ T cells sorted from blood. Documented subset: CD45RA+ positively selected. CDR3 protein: CASSPDYNSPLHF. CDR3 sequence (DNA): TGTGCCAGCAGCCCGGACTATAATTCACCCCTCCACTTT.